The present T cell receptor beta chain was sequenced within a study of blood T cell repertoires in COVID-19. Study at large: The origin of the acute and convalescent COVID-19 samples was the United States, Italy and Spain. PBMCs, B-cell-depleted T cells, or T cells were the source of the cDNA or gDNA that made up the material.

Authors' methods: Amplification of reference gene primers was used by the study to estimate nucleated cell counts. Here immunoSEQ multiplex PCR was the method, and the copy in TCRdb shows in-frame clones only, minus some. Clone size and the V and J calls come from that table; the DNA yielded D and trimming. The profile shows roughly 230,000 clones, about 79% of them singletons. Membership in each cohort depended on participant-reported clinical history. The sequenced sample was PBMCs or T cells enriched from blood (not recorded which). This sequence originates from a woman aged 55 to 70 who had recovered from COVID-19.

The CDR3 is CASSLLTSGGSGANVLTF. DNA for the CDR3: TGTGCCAGCAGCCTCTTGACTAGCGGGGGCTCTGGGGCCAACGTCCTGACTTTC. V gene TRBV4-2 combines with J gene TRBJ2-6; 12 bases match TRBD2. Germline CDR1 reads LGHNA; CDR2 reads YNFKEQ. The CDR3 totals 18 residues. J lost 0 bases, V lost 4 bases, and 4 bases had no gene match.